This T cell receptor (beta chain) stems from a study of T-cell reconstitution after alpha-beta-depleted transplantation in children. Study-wide results and caveats: High day-60 TCRbeta diversity in some patients came from surviving recipient T cells and thymic progenitors. Alpha-beta T cells about two months after transplant reportedly derived from several hundred expanded graft clones. It was newly produced T cells that mostly accounted for T-cell counts and diversity one year after transplant.

Unique molecular identifiers were built into the TCRbeta library. TCRdb ran MiXCR on the PCR reads and lists one entry per CDR3 protein. This sample has 350,000 to 500,000 distinct CDR3 sequences, with 43% found just once. Unmatched junction bases numbered 7, after V lost 6 bases and J lost 1 base. Per germline, CDR1 MDHEN and CDR2 SYDVKM. The CDR3 has 15 residues. On this clonotype: Its antigen is still unknown.

The chain is built from TRBV28 and TRBJ2-5, with 8 bases aligning to TRBD2. Sequences were derived from PBMCs, sampled before TCRalphabeta/CD19-depleted stem cell transplant. The clonotype originates from a girl aged 2-10 years with aplastic anemia, due to receive a stem cell transplant. The CDR3 here is CASRPTGGGQETQYF. The CDR3 nucleotides are TGTGCCAGCAGACCAACGGGGGGGGGCCAAGAGACCCAGTACTTC.